This TCR beta chain is from a study of cytomegalovirus exposure and HLA in healthy donors. General observations from the study: Presence/absence analyses assumed roughly uniform sequencing depth across donors, which may not hold.

The PCR used 60 Vbeta and 13 Jbeta primers. Assay used: immunoSEQ multiplex PCR; TCRdb lists only in-frame clones, some missing. This table holds roughly 90,000 clones, roughly 75% found once. As to this clone: Its matching antigen is unknown.

This CDR3 has 13 residues. The germline V and J ends were trimmed by 0 bases and 6 bases, with 8 bases remaining between them. Germline V gene lookup returns CDR1 MNHNS and CDR2 SASEGT. This clonotype was sampled from a man aged 25 to 45 in good health and CMV-seronegative. Sequencing was carried out using PBMCs. The rearrangement links TRBV6-1 to TRBJ1-2; D gene ambiguous. CDR3 sequence (DNA): TGTGCCAGCAGTGAAGCGTCCAGAAATGGCTACACCTTC. Protein sequence: CASSEASRNGYTF.